Given below is one T cell receptor (beta chain) in context. Here immunoSEQ multiplex PCR was the method, and the copy in TCRdb shows in-frame clones only, minus some. The table lists 150,000 to 200,000 clones, about 92% of them singletons. The data were taken from a study of T cell responses to AZD1222 COVID-19 vaccine. The V end was cut by 1 base, the J end by 2 bases, with 3 bases between. This CDR3 region has 12 residues. Per the germline V gene, CDR1 is SGHTA and CDR2 is FQGNSA. Sequencing used peripheral blood, obtained on day 0 of AZD1222 vaccination. This TCR derives from an adult in good health. This sequence joins TRBV7-2 and TRBJ2-7; no firm D call. As DNA, the CDR3 is TGTGCCAGCAGCTTAGGGACCTACGAGCAGTACTTC. Its translation is CASSLGTYEQYF. The full variable domain, its missing parts supplied by reference TRBV7-2 and TRBJ2-7, is GAGVSQSPSNKVTEKGKDVELRCDPISGHTALYWYRQSLGQGLEFLIYFQGNSAPDKSGLPSDRFSAERTGGSVSTLTIQRTQQEDSAVYLCASSLGTYEQYFGPGTRLTVT.